Shown below are 21 T cell receptor beta chains from a single sample sequenced in a study of blood T cell repertoires in COVID-19. Data came from immunoSEQ multiplex PCR; TCRdb stores just in-frame clones and leaves some out. The sample consists of under 350,000 clones, over 85% of them appearing once. The sample consisted of peripheral blood. Source of these receptors: a woman in her twenties or thirties with COVID-19, enrolled during active disease.

The sample holds one count of this clone. V gene TRBV19 combines with J gene TRBJ1-1; D is ambiguous. From germline, CDR1 is LNHDA and CDR2 SQIVND (reference sequence). V lost 2 bases, J lost 2 bases, and 9 bases lay in between. This CDR3 spans 14 amino acids. CDR3 sequence reads: CASSIIAGNTEAFF. The CDR3, as DNA: TGTGCCAGTAGTATAATCGCGGGAAACACTGAAGCTTTCTTT. The complete variable domain, with remaining parts taken from reference TRBV19 and TRBJ1-1, reads DGGITQSPKYLFRKEGQNVTLSCEQNLNHDAMYWYRQDPGQGLRLIYYSQIVNDFQKGDIAEGYSVSREKKESFPLTVTSAQKNPTAFYLCASSIIAGNTEAFFGQGTRLTVV.

A word on this clone: One end of the junction does not line up with germline, which may come from a read error. The J gene is TRBJ1-2, the V gene TRBV7-7; D gene uncertain. The CDR3 has 16 amino acids. Germline CDR1 and CDR2: SSHAT and FNYEAQ (reference sequence). CDR3 bases: TGTGCTAGCAGCACCCTGACACCTCCAGTTTACTATGGCTACACCTTC. Translated: CASSTLTPPVYYGYTF.

About this clone itself: Other DNA sequences from this sample encode an identical CDR3 as well. CDR3 sequence (DNA): TGTGCCAGCAGTGAAGGATTGAGCTCCTATAATTCACCCCTCCACTTT. Protein product: CASSEGLSSYNSPLHF. The J gene is TRBJ1-6, the V gene TRBV6-1; D unclear. The CDR3 is 16 residues long. Germline CDR1 and CDR2: MNHNS and SASEGT. Trimming shortened V by 1 base and J by 0 bases, and 7 bases separated the two germline ends.

The V and J genes are TRBV19 and TRBJ2-1; 11 nucleotides line up with TRBD2. The CDR3 sequence is 15 residues long. Per the germline V gene, CDR1 is LNHDA and CDR2 is SQIVND (reference sequence). V trimming: 8 bases; J trimming: 0 bases; junction bases outside the gene matches: 3. The CDR3 nucleotides read TGTGCCAGTGCTCTAGCGGGGGGCTCCTACAATGAGCAGTTCTTC. It specifies CASALAGGSYNEQFF.

This clone was observed a single time. The rearrangement uses TRBV10-1 and TRBJ2-5; D is possibly TRBD1 (5 bases). The ends were cut back, 1 base at V and 4 bases at J, with 7 bases in the middle. This CDR3 has 13 amino acids. The germline gives CDR1 WNHNN, CDR2 SYGVQD (reference sequence). The CDR3 here is CASSELRGETQYF. CDR3 coding DNA: TGCGCCAGCAGTGAGTTAAGGGGAGAGACCCAGTACTTC.

This chain uses TRBV9 with TRBJ1-2, with a possible D match to TRBD1 (6 bases). V was shortened by 3 bases and J by 7 bases, with 10 bases between the two germline ends. Germline-derived CDR1 and CDR2 are SGDLS and YYNGEE. This CDR3 region has 12 residues. DNA for the CDR3: TGTGCCAGCAGCGGCCTGGGGGCTGGCTACACCTTC. Translation gives CASSGLGAGYTF. Based on the CDR3 plus reference TRBV9 and TRBJ1-2, the full variable domain is DSGVTQTPKHLITATGQRVTLRCSPRSGDLSVYWYQQSLDQGLQFLIQYYNGEERAKGNILERFSAQQFPDLHSELNLSSLELGDSALYFCASSGLGAGYTFGSGTRLTVV.

This chain connects TRBV4-3 to TRBJ2-2; D remains ambiguous. Germline lookup yields CDR1 LGHNA and CDR2 YSLEER. V was clipped by 6 bases and J by 1 base, with 18 bases between them. The CDR3 is 17 residues long. The DNA for the CDR3 is TGCGCCAGCAGTCCTCATCGGTCACCTGGGAACACCGGGGAGCTGTTTTTT. Translating it yields CASSPHRSPGNTGELFF.

This clone appeared once. The J gene is TRBJ1-5, the V gene TRBV6-2 or TRBV6-3, with D possibly TRBD1 on 5 matching bases. This CDR3 comprises 14 residues. CDR1 is MNHEY and CDR2 is SVGEGT in the germline V gene. V lost 4 bases to trimming and J lost 5 bases, with 12 bases between them. The CDR3 DNA reads as TGTGCCAGCAGTTCTAGCGGGGCCGATCAGCCCCAGCATTTT. It yields the protein CASSSSGADQPQHF.

V usage is TRBV19 and J usage is TRBJ2-3; a weak D match, TRBD1 (6 bases). The V gene's germline CDR1 is LNHDA and CDR2 SQIVND (reference sequence). Trimming cost V 5 bases and J 6 bases, with 18 bases left between them. This CDR3 has 15 residues. CDR3 sequence reads: CASSPTWGPRDTQYF. Written as DNA, the CDR3 is TGTGCCAGTAGTCCCACCTGGGGGCCGCGGGATACGCAGTATTTT.

V and J are TRBV6-4 and TRBJ2-3, with 11 bases that match TRBD2. This CDR3 spans 17 amino acids. With 0 bases clipped from V and 5 bases from J, the junction kept 7 bases outside the gene matches. Per the germline V gene, CDR1 is MRHNA and CDR2 is SNTAGT. The CDR3 DNA reads as TGTGCCAGCAGTGACTCAAGACTAGCGGGGCCTGGAGATACGCAGTATTTT. Translated, it gives CASSDSRLAGPGDTQYF.

The chain combines TRBV6-5 with TRBJ2-7; a weak D match, TRBD1 (6 bases). The CDR3 sequence is 13 residues long. The ends were cut back, 2 bases at V and 5 bases at J, with 10 bases in the middle. Germline CDR1 reads MNHEY; CDR2 reads SVGAGI. The CDR3 DNA sequence: TGTGCCAGCAGTTACCAGGGGTCAGACGAGCAGTACTTC. This codes for CASSYQGSDEQYF.

The rearrangement links TRBV18 to TRBJ1-2; 7 bases line up with TRBD1. CDR3 length: 13 amino acids. Germline V gene data show CDR1 as KGHSH and CDR2 as LQKENI. J lost 6 bases, V lost 3 bases, and 4 bases had no gene match. The CDR3 DNA follows: TGTGCCAGCTCACCGGACAGGCAGAATGGCTACACCTTC. This sequence encodes CASSPDRQNGYTF.

This clone was found once. The V call is TRBV4-1, the J call TRBJ1-3, with D possibly TRBD1 on 6 matching bases. Germline CDR1 reads MGHRA; CDR2 reads YSYEKL. The CDR3 has 18 residues. Trimming cost V 1 base and J 3 bases, with 19 bases left between them. This chain's CDR3 is CASSQGPQGLSYGNTIYF. CDR3 bases: TGCGCCAGCAGCCAAGGCCCCCAGGGGCTCTCCTATGGAAACACCATATATTTT.

V gene TRBV4-3 combines with J gene TRBJ1-2, with 9 bases that match TRBD1. The CDR3 loop spans 15 amino acids. Germline V lookup: CDR1 LGHNA, CDR2 YSLEER. V lost 2 bases and J lost 4; bases outside the gene matches: 5. For the CDR3, the DNA is TGCGCCAGCAGCCAAATACTGACAGGGGGCTATGGCTACACCTTC. It encodes CASSQILTGGYGYTF.

This clone was detected only once. This chain links TRBV4-1 with TRBJ2-7; D possibly corresponds to TRBD2 (6 bases). This CDR3 spans 15 amino acids. Germline CDR1 is MGHRA and CDR2 is YSYEKL. Trimming took 3 bases from V and 3 from J, leaving 15 bases between them. As DNA, the CDR3 is TGCGCCAGCAGCCAGACCGGGACGGACTACTACGAGCAGTACTTC. This translates into CASSQTGTDYYEQYF.

The chain uses TRBV2 and TRBJ1-5; 10 bases map to TRBD1. With 6 bases clipped from V and 5 bases from J, the junction kept 22 bases outside the gene matches. This CDR3 is built from 20 residues. Germline-derived CDR1 and CDR2 are SNHLY and FYNNEI. The DNA for the CDR3 is TGTGCCAGCAGCCCCTCGGGACAGGGGATATCATGGTACGGGGATCAGCCCCAGCATTTT. Translation: CASSPSGQGISWYGDQPQHF.

The rearrangement uses TRBV5-1 and TRBJ2-7, with 10 bases lining up with TRBD2. V dropped 2 bases and J dropped 7; count of bases not matched to a gene: 6. The CDR3 is made up of 14 amino acids. CDR1 SGHRS and CDR2 YFSETQ come from the germline V gene. CDR3 amino acids: CASSFSGGAREQYF. DNA of the CDR3: TGCGCCAGCAGCTTCAGCGGGGGGGCGCGGGAGCAGTACTTC.

The chain recombines TRBV7-9 with TRBJ1-1; D unresolved. Trimming cost V 1 base and J 10 bases, with 10 bases left between them. The germline V gene encodes CDR1 SEHNR and CDR2 FQNEAQ (reference sequence). CDR3 length: 12 residues. This CDR3 is CASSLEQLGAFF. The CDR3 DNA reads TGTGCCAGCAGCTTAGAACAGTTAGGAGCTTTCTTT.

This clone has a handful of counts. This chain joins TRBV2 and TRBJ1-3; 12 nucleotides line up with TRBD1. CDR1 and CDR2 (germline): SNHLY, FYNNEI. The CDR3 is 16 amino acids. Trimming cost V 5 bases and J 3 bases; bases outside gene matches: 5. CDR3 in amino acids: CASSLGQGARGNTIYF. CDR3 coding DNA: TGTGCCAGCAGTCTGGGACAGGGGGCGCGTGGAAACACCATATATTTT.

The chain has TRBV19 and TRBJ2-2, with 9 bases aligning to TRBD2. Losses at the gene ends were 9 bases for V and 6 bases for J; bases not matched to a gene: 14. Germline lookup yields CDR1 LNHDA and CDR2 SQIVND (reference sequence). The CDR3 covers 16 residues. The CDR3 region has the DNA TGTGCCAGCGCACCCGGTAGCGGGGGCGACGCCGGGGAGCTGTTTTTT. Its translation: CASAPGSGGDAGELFF.

The V and J genes are TRBV5-1 and TRBJ2-5; TRBD1 agrees at 11 bases. The CDR3 length is 14 residues. Germline CDR1 reads SGHRS; CDR2 reads YFSETQ. V gave up 4 bases and J gave up 5 bases; unmatched junction bases: 4. The chain's CDR3 is CASSDGQGAETQYF. CDR3 sequence (DNA): TGCGCCAGCAGCGACGGACAGGGGGCTGAGACCCAGTACTTC.